The clone carrying this T cell receptor (beta chain) was seen once. The protocol was immunoSEQ multiplex PCR, while the TCRdb copy is restricted to in-frame clones and leaves out a portion. Of roughly 99,000 clones listed, 80% to 95% are singletons. The data derive from a study of T cell responses to AZD1222 COVID-19 vaccine. This CDR3 is 14 amino acids long. Germline loops: CDR1 MNHEY, CDR2 SVGAGI. V dropped 10 bases and J dropped 2; count of bases not matched to a gene: 9. V and J are TRBV6-5 and TRBJ2-7; 9 nucleotides line up with TRBD2. The TCR originated in an adult who received the AZD1222 COVID-19 vaccine. The specimen was peripheral blood, collected 28 days after the second AZD1222 dose. CDR3 coding DNA: TGTGCCACCTCGAATCTAGCGGGAACCTACGAGCAGTACTTC. Its translation: CATSNLAGTYEQYF.